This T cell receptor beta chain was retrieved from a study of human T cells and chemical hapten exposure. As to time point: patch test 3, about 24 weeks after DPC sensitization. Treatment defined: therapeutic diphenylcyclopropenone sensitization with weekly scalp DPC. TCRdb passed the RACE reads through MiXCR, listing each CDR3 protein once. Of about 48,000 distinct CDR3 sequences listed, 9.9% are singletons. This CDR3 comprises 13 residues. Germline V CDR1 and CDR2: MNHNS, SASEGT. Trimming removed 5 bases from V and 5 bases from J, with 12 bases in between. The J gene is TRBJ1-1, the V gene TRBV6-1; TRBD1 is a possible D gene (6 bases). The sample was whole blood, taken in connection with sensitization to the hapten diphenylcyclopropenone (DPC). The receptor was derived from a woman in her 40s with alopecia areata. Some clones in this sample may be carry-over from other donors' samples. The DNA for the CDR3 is TGTGCCAGCAGTACCACAGGGAGTACTGAAGCTTTCTTT. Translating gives CASSTTGSTEAFF.